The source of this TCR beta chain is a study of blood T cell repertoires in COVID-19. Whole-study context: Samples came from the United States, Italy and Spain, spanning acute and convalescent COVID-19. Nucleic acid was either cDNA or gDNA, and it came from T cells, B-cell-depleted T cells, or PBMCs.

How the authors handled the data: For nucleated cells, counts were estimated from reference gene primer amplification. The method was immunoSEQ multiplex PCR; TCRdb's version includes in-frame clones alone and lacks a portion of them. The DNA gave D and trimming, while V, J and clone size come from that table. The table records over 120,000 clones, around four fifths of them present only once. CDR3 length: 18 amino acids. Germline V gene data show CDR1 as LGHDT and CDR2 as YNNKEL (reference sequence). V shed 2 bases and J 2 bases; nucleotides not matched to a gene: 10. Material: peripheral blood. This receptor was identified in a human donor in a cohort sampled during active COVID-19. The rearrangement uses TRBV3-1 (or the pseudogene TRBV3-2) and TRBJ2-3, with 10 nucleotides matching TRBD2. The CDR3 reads CASSQQGLAATFTDTQYF. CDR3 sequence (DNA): TGTGCCAGCAGCCAACAAGGACTAGCGGCCACTTTCACAGATACGCAGTATTTT.